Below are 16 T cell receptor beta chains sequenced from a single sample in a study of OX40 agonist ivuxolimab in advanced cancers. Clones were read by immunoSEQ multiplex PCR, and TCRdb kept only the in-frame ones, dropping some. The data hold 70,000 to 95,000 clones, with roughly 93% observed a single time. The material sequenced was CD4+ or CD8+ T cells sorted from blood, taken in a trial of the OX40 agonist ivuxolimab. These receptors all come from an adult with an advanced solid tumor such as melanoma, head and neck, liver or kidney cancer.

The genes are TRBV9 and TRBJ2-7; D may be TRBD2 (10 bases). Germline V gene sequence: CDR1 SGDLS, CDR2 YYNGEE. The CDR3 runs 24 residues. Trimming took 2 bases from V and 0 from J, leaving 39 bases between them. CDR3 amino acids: CASSVLGVGTGRPSGSLSSYEQYF. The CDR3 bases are TGTGCCAGCAGCGTCTTGGGAGTTGGGACAGGGAGGCCTAGCGGGAGCCTGAGCTCCTACGAGCAGTACTTC.

CDR3 in amino acids: CASNYREGTEAFF. The CDR3 nucleotides are TGTGCCAGCAACTACAGGGAGGGCACTGAAGCTTTCTTT. The chain has TRBV9 and TRBJ1-1; perhaps TRBD1 as D (6 bases). V gave up 6 bases and J gave up 4 bases, with 13 bases separating them. The CDR3 sequence is 13 residues long. CDR1 and CDR2 from the germline V gene are SGDLS and YYNGEE.

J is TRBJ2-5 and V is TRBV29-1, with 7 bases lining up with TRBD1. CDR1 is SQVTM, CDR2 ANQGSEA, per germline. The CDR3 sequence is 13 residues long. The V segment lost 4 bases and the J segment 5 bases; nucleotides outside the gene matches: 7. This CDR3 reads CSVVRQGGETQYF. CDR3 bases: TGCAGCGTTGTGCGACAGGGCGGGGAGACCCAGTACTTC. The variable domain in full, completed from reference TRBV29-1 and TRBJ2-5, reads SAVISQKPSRDICQRGTSLTIQCQVDSQVTMMFWYRQQPGQSLTLIATANQGSEATYESGFVIDKFPISRPNLTFSTLTVSNMSPEDSSIYLCSVVRQGGETQYFGPGTRLLVL.

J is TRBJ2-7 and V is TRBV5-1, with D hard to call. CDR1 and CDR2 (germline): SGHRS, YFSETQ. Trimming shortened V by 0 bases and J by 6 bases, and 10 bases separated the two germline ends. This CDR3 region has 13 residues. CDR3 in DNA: TGCGCCAGCAGCTTGGGCGGAATAGGCGAGCAGTACTTC. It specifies CASSLGGIGEQYF.

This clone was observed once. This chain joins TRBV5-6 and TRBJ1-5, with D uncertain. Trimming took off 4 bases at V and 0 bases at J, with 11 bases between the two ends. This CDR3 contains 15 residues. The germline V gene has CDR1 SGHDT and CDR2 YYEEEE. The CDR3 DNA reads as TGTGCCAGCAGCGGAGGGAGTTATAGCAATCAGCCCCAGCATTTT. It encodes CASSGGSYSNQPQHF.

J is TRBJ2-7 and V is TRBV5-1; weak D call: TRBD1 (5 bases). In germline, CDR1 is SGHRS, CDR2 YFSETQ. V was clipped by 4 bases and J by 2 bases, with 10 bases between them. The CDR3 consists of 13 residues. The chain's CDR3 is CASSTGQTYEQYF. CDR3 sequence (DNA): TGCGCCAGCAGCACTGGACAAACCTACGAGCAGTACTTC.

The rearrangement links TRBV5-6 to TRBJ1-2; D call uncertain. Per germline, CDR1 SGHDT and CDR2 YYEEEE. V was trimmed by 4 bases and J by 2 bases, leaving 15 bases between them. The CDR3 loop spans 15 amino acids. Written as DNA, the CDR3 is TGTGCCAGCAGCCGCCTCGATTTTCGAAACTATGGCTACACCTTC. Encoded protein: CASSRLDFRNYGYTF.

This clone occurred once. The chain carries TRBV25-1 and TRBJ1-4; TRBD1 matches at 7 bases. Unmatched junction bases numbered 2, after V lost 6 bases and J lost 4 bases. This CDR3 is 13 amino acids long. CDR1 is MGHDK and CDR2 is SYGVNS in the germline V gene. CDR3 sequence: CASRQGSNEKLFF. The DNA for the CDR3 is TGTGCCAGCAGACAGGGGAGTAATGAAAAACTGTTTTTT.

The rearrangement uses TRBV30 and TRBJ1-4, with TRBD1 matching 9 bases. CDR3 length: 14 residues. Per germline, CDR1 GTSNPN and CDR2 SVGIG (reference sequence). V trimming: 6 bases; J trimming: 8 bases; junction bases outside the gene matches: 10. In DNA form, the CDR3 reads TGTGCCTGCCGACCACAGGGGGCCTGGGAAAAACTGTTTTTT. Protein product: CACRPQGAWEKLFF.

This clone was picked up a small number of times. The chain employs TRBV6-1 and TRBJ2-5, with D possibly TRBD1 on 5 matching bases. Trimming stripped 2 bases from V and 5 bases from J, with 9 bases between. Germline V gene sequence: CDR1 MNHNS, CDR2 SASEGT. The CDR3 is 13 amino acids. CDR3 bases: TGTGCCAGCAGTGAACAGGGTCGGGAGACCCAGTACTTC. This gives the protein CASSEQGRETQYF.

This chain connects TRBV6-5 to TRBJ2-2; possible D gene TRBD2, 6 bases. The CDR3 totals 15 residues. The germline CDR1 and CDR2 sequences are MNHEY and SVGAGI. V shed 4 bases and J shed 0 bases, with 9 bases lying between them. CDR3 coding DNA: TGTGCCAGCAGTTTTCCGGGGGCGAACACCGGGGAGCTGTTTTTT. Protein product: CASSFPGANTGELFF.

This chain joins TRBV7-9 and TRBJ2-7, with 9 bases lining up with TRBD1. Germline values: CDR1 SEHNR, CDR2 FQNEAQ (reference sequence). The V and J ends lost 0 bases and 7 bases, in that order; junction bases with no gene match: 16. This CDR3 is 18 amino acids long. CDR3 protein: CASSLAVWLEQGAWEQYF. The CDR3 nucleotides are TGTGCCAGCAGCTTAGCCGTTTGGTTGGAACAGGGGGCATGGGAGCAGTACTTC.

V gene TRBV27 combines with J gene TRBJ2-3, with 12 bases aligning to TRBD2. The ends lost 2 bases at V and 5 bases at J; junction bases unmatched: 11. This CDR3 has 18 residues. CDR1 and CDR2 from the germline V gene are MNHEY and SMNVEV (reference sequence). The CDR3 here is CASSLVRLAGERGDTQYF. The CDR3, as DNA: TGTGCCAGCAGTTTAGTTCGACTAGCGGGAGAGCGGGGAGATACGCAGTATTTT.

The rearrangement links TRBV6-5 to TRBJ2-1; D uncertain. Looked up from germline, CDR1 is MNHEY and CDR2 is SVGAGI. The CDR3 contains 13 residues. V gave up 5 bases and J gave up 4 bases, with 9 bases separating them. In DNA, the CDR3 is TGTGCCAGCAGTCTAGACTTTTACAATGAGCAGTTCTTC. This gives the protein CASSLDFYNEQFF.

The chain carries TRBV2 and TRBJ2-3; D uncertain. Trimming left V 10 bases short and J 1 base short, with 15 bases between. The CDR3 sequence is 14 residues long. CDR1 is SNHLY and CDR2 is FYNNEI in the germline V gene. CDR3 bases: TGTGCCAACTCCTTCGGGCAGGGCACAGATACGCAGTATTTT. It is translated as CANSFGQGTDTQYF.

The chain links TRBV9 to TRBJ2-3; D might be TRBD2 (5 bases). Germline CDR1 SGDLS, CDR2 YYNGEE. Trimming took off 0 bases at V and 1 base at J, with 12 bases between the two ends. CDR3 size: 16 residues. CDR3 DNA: TGTGCCAGCAGCGTAGCGTGGACTTCTGGCACAGATACGCAGTATTTT. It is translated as CASSVAWTSGTDTQYF.